The clone carrying this TCR beta chain was recorded only once. Sequenced by immunoSEQ multiplex PCR; TCRdb stores in-frame clones only, minus some. The sample contains about 26,000 clones, nearly 80% of which appear only once. The data were obtained in a study of OX40 agonist ivuxolimab in advanced cancers. The germline gives CDR1 SEHNR, CDR2 FQNEAQ (reference sequence). The length of the CDR3 is 14 residues. Between the trimmed V and J ends, which lost 5 bases and 3 bases, there was a span of 10 bases. The TCR was taken from an adult with an advanced solid tumor such as melanoma, head and neck, liver or kidney cancer. This sample comprised CD4+ or CD8+ T cells sorted from blood, obtained in a trial of the OX40 agonist ivuxolimab. The chain combines TRBV7-9 with TRBJ1-4; tentative D call: TRBD1 (6 bases). CDR3 in DNA: TGTGCCAGCAGCCTGGACAGATCTAATGAAAAACTGTTTTTT. Protein: CASSLDRSNEKLFF. Full variable domain (remainder filled in from reference TRBV7-9 and TRBJ1-4): DTGVSQNPRHKITKRGQNVTFRCDPISEHNRLYWYRQTLGQGPEFLTYFQNEAQLEKSRLLSDRFSAERPKGSFSTLEIQRTEQGDSAMYLCASSLDRSNEKLFFGSGTQLSVL.